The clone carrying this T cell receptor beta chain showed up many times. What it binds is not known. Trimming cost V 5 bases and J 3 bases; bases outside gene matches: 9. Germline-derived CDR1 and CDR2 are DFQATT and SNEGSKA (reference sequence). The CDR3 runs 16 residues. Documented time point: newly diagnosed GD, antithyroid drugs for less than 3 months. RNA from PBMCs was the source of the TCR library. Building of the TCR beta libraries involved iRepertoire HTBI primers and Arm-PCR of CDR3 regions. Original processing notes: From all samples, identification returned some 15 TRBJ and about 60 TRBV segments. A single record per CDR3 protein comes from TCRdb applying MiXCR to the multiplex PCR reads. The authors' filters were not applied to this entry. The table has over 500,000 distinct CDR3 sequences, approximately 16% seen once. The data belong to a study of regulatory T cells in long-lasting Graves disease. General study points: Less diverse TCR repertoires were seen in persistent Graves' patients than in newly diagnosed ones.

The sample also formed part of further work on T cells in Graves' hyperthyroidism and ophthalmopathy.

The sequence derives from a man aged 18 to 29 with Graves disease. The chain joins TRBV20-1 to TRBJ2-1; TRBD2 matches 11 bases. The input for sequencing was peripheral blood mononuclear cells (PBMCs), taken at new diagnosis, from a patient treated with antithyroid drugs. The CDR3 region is CSAGGPGLAGYNEQFF. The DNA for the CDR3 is TGCAGTGCTGGTGGACCTGGACTAGCGGGCTACAATGAGCAGTTCTTC.